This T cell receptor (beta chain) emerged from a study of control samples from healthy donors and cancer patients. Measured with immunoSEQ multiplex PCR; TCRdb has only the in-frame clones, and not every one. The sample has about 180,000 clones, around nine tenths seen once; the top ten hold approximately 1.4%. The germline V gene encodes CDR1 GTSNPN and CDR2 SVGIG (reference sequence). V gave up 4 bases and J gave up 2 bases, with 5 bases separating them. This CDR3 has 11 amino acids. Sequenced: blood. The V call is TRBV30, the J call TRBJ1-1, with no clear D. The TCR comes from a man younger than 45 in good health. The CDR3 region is CAWNPNTEAFF. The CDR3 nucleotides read TGTGCCTGGAATCCTAACACTGAAGCTTTCTTT. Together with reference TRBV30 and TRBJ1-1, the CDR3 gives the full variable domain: SQTIHQWPATLVQPVGSPLSLECTVEGTSNPNLYWYRQAAGRGLQLLFYSVGIGQISSEVPQNLSASRPQDRQFILSSKKLLLSDSGFYLCAWNPNTEAFFGQGTRLTVV.